This T cell receptor beta chain is drawn from a study of shared clonotypes between healthy human individuals. Study-level findings and limits: Sharing of clonotypes among donors was expected to vary with sequencing depth.

Germline CDR1 MNHNY, CDR2 SVGAGI (reference sequence). V was trimmed by 4 bases and J by 4 bases, leaving 10 bases between them. This CDR3 region has 13 residues. The study ran the assay at deep level. Genomic DNA per cell subset filled all wells of several immunoSEQ plates. Tens of thousands of T cell genomes (approximately 0.2 ug DNA) went into each sorted-subset replicate. This table comes from immunoSEQ multiplex PCR, and its TCRdb copy is limited to in-frame clones, with some not included. The top ten clones hold 0.36% of a sample with 2 million to 2.5 million clones, approximately 94% of them seen once. A remark on this clone: Antigen unknown.

Sequenced sample: naive CD4+ T cells from PBMCs. Subset: CD45RA+ positively selected. The V and J genes are TRBV6-6 and TRBJ1-1; D is possibly TRBD1 (6 bases). This TCR was recovered from a man aged 18-30 years in good health. Some clones in this sample may be carry-over from other donors' samples. This CDR3 is CASSWSGATEAFF. The CDR3 coding sequence is TGTGCCAGCAGTTGGTCAGGGGCCACTGAAGCTTTCTTT.